This T cell receptor beta chain is drawn from a study of control samples from healthy donors and cancer patients. Trimming took off 0 bases at V and 5 bases at J, with 11 bases between the two ends. In germline, CDR1 is LGHNA, CDR2 YNFKEQ. The CDR3 runs to 14 residues. Data came from immunoSEQ multiplex PCR; TCRdb stores just in-frame clones and leaves some out. The sample yields tens of thousands of clones, around nine tenths seen once. This rearrangement joins TRBV4-2 to TRBJ2-7; TRBD2 is a possible D gene (6 bases). Sequencing was performed on blood. This sequence originates from a woman aged 18 to 35 in good health. CDR3 nucleotide sequence: TGTGCCAGCAGCCAAGATGTACGGGGGAACGAGCAGTACTTC. Protein product: CASSQDVRGNEQYF.